Following are 21 T cell receptor beta chains from one sample sequenced in a study of shared clonotypes between healthy human individuals. Sequencing used immunoSEQ multiplex PCR; TCRdb keeps in-frame clones, though not all of them. Of around 2.1 million clones listed, about 93% are singletons. Naive CD8 cells, CD45RO-negative and positively selected for CCR7, excluded terminally differentiated effector memory CD45RA+ cells. Sequencing input: naive CD8+ T cells from PBMCs. These TCRs come from a man aged 18 to 29 in good health. Some clones in this sample may be carry-over from other donors' samples.

For this clone: This sample includes further DNA sequences coding for the same CDR3. The gene calls are TRBV12-5 and TRBJ2-7; D is unclear. CDR1 is LGHNT, CDR2 FRNRAP, per germline. The CDR3 sequence is 12 residues long. V was cut by 3 bases and J by 3 bases, with 6 bases left in between. As DNA, the CDR3 is TGTGCTAGTGGTTTCTCGGTCTACGAGCAGTACTTC. This sequence encodes CASGFSVYEQYF.

This chain links TRBV28 with TRBJ2-7; a weak D match, TRBD1 (6 bases). CDR1 MDHEN and CDR2 SYDVKM come from the germline V gene. With 3 bases removed from V and 2 bases from J, the gap between germline ends came to 11 bases. This CDR3 is built from 14 residues. The CDR3 reads CASSFRGGTYEQYF. CDR3 coding DNA: TGTGCCAGCAGTTTCAGGGGCGGAACCTACGAGCAGTACTTC.

V gene TRBV28 combines with J gene TRBJ2-2; TRBD1 or TRBD2 may be the D gene (6 bases each). The V and J ends lost 5 bases and 6 bases respectively, with 19 bases between them. The CDR3 totals 16 residues. Looked up from germline, CDR1 is MDHEN and CDR2 is SYDVKM. Here the CDR3 reads CASSPPEKGGSGELFF. The CDR3 DNA reads as TGTGCCAGCAGTCCCCCCGAGAAGGGGGGCTCCGGGGAGCTGTTTTTT.

The V and J genes are TRBV9 and TRBJ2-7; TRBD1 matches 12 bases. The CDR3 spans 16 residues. The ends lost 0 bases at V and 4 bases at J; junction bases unmatched: 5. The germline gives CDR1 SGDLS, CDR2 YYNGEE. Written as DNA, the CDR3 is TGTGCCAGCAGCGTAGATCCGGGACAGGGGGCTTACGAGCAGTACTTC. Its protein is CASSVDPGQGAYEQYF.

The chain joins TRBV19 to TRBJ2-7; TRBD1 is a possible D gene (6 bases). The CDR3 spans 14 residues. V shed 3 bases and J shed 3 bases, with 12 bases lying between them. Germline CDR1 and CDR2: LNHDA and SQIVND (reference sequence). CDR3 in amino acids: CASSMNWDNYEQYF. The DNA for the CDR3 is TGTGCCAGTAGTATGAATTGGGACAACTACGAGCAGTACTTC.

V and J are TRBV7-9 and TRBJ1-2; D gene unclear. Germline V gene sequence: CDR1 SEHNR, CDR2 FQNEAQ (reference sequence). This CDR3 comprises 14 residues. With 9 bases removed from V and 4 bases from J, the gap between germline ends came to 18 bases. CDR3 sequence (DNA): TGTGCCAGTACCAGGCTCCCGGATCTCTATGGCTACACCTTC. As protein: CASTRLPDLYGYTF.

V and J are TRBV5-1 and TRBJ1-5; weak D call: TRBD1 (6 bases). Per germline, CDR1 SGHRS and CDR2 YFSETQ. Between the trimmed V and J ends, which lost 0 bases and 2 bases, there was a span of 12 bases. The CDR3 extends over 16 amino acids. In nucleotides, the CDR3 is TGCGCCAGCAGCTTGGGGGGGCCTTCTGGCAATCAGCCCCAGCATTTT. It encodes CASSLGGPSGNQPQHF.

The V and J genes are TRBV7-8 and TRBJ2-1; D is uncertain. Trimming stripped 5 bases from V and 0 bases from J, with 11 bases between. Germline assignment: CDR1 SGHVS and CDR2 FQNEAQ. The CDR3 is 15 residues long. DNA of the CDR3: TGTGCCAGCAGCCTCGACTCGAGCTCCTACAATGAGCAGTTCTTC. It yields the protein CASSLDSSSYNEQFF.

On this clone: Different DNA sequences within this sample yield the same CDR3. The CDR3 DNA is TGCAGCGTTGCACAGCCGAACACCGGGGAGCTGTTTTTT. Encoded protein: CSVAQPNTGELFF. The chain is built from TRBV29-1 and TRBJ2-2; D is ambiguous. Germline CDR1 and CDR2: SQVTM and ANQGSEA. The CDR3 totals 13 residues. Trimming pared 4 bases from V and 0 bases from J, leaving 6 bases between.

The genes are TRBV10-3 and TRBJ2-7; D ambiguous. Trimming stripped 7 bases from V and 0 bases from J, with 19 bases between. The V gene's germline CDR1 is ENHRY and CDR2 SYGVKD. CDR3 length equals 16 residues. CDR3 protein: CAITDPDTESSYEQYF. In nucleotides, the CDR3 is TGTGCCATCACTGACCCAGATACAGAGAGCTCCTACGAGCAGTACTTC.

V and J are TRBV9 and TRBJ2-3; D may be TRBD2 (6 bases). Trimming took 3 bases from V and 2 from J, leaving 16 bases between them. The CDR3 spans 16 residues. CDR1 and CDR2 from the germline V gene are SGDLS and YYNGEE. The CDR3 loop is CASSDTIAENTDTQYF. CDR3 in DNA: TGTGCCAGCAGCGATACTATAGCGGAAAACACAGATACGCAGTATTTT.

A word on this clone: Other DNA sequences of this sample code for an identical CDR3. This chain joins TRBV28 and TRBJ2-7, with D possibly called TRBD1 or TRBD2 (5 bases each). Trimming stripped 6 bases from V and 2 bases from J, with 5 bases between. The CDR3 has 11 residues. Germline V gives CDR1 MDHEN, CDR2 SYDVKM. The CDR3 DNA sequence: TGTGCCAGCAGGGGGGCCTACGAGCAGTACTTC. Translating gives CASRGAYEQYF.

The chain couples TRBV7-9 to TRBJ2-7; unclear D gene. The germline V gene encodes CDR1 SEHNR and CDR2 FQNEAQ (reference sequence). Deletions cut 5 bases from V and 6 bases from J, with 8 bases between. The CDR3 consists of 11 residues. Here the CDR3 DNA reads TGTGCCAGCAGCCGGAATTTCGAGCAGTACTTC. Its translation is CASSRNFEQYF. Full variable domain (remainder filled in from reference TRBV7-9 and TRBJ2-7): DTGVSQNPRHKITKRGQNVTFRCDPISEHNRLYWYRQTLGQGPEFLTYFQNEAQLEKSRLLSDRFSAERPKGSFSTLEIQRTEQGDSAMYLCASSRNFEQYFGPGTRLTVT.

This clone has just one count. The chain recombines TRBV30 with TRBJ1-2; 11 positions agree with TRBD1. The CDR3 runs to 14 residues. Germline V gene lookup returns CDR1 GTSNPN and CDR2 SVGIG (reference sequence). With V trimmed by 3 bases and J by 5 bases, 5 bases remained unmatched. The CDR3 spells CAWSPGQGVYGYTF. The CDR3, as DNA: TGTGCCTGGAGCCCGGGACAGGGGGTTTATGGCTACACCTTC.

As for this clone: The identical CDR3 is also encoded by other nucleotide sequences in the sample. The chain combines TRBV28 with TRBJ2-1; TRBD2 is a possible D gene (6 bases). V was cut by 3 bases and J by 7 bases, with 10 bases left in between. In germline, CDR1 is MDHEN, CDR2 SYDVKM. This CDR3 contains 13 residues. The CDR3 is CASSFSGGNEQFF. The DNA for the CDR3 is TGTGCCAGCAGTTTTTCTGGGGGGAATGAGCAGTTCTTC.

Remarks on this clone: This specimen includes other DNA sequences encoding the same CDR3. The chain carries TRBV15 and TRBJ1-5, with 7 bases fitting TRBD1. This CDR3 is built from 13 residues. CDR1 and CDR2 from the germline V gene are LNHNV and YYDKDF (reference sequence). Trimming at V came to 5 bases and at J to 7 bases, leaving 5 bases not matched to a gene. The CDR3 nucleotides read TGTGCCACCAGCGGCAGGGGGGCCCAGCCCCAGCATTTT. This translates into CATSGRGAQPQHF.

V usage is TRBV5-4 and J usage is TRBJ1-5, with D uncertain. Germline V gene sequence: CDR1 SGHNT, CDR2 YYREEE (reference sequence). V gave up 8 bases and J gave up 4 bases, with 4 bases separating them. The CDR3 is 10 amino acids. The CDR3 spells CARSNQPQHF. The CDR3 DNA reads TGTGCCAGGTCAAATCAGCCCCAGCATTTT. The variable domain in full, completed from reference TRBV5-4 and TRBJ1-5, reads ETGVTQSPTHLIKTRGQQVTLRCSSQSGHNTVSWYQQALGQGPQFIFQYYREEENGRGNFPPRFSGLQFPNYSSELNVNALELDDSALYLCARSNQPQHFGDGTRLSIL.

The CDR3 is CASSRDLLAGNEQFF. The CDR3 DNA is TGCGCCAGCAGTCGGGACCTGCTCGCGGGCAATGAGCAGTTCTTC. The V call is TRBV10-2, the J call TRBJ2-1, with D perhaps TRBD1 or TRBD2 (5 bases each). From germline, CDR1 is WSHSY and CDR2 SAAADI. V was shortened by 5 bases and J by 6 bases, with 17 bases between the two germline ends. The CDR3 is 15 residues long.

The rearrangement uses TRBV7-2 and TRBJ2-1, with 8 positions matching TRBD2. Germline assignment: CDR1 SGHTA and CDR2 FQGNSA. V gave up 6 bases and J gave up 2 bases; unmatched junction bases: 12. The CDR3 has 17 amino acids. For the CDR3, the DNA is TGTGCCAGCAGTTTGGATCTCGGGAGGGCCCCCTACAATGAGCAGTTCTTC. It specifies CASSLDLGRAPYNEQFF.

The rearrangement uses TRBV14 and TRBJ2-7; D tentatively fits TRBD1 or TRBD2 (5 bases each). Germline lookup yields CDR1 SGHDN and CDR2 FVKESK. Trimming took off 4 bases at V and 3 bases at J, with 10 bases between the two ends. This CDR3 spans 13 amino acids. The CDR3 spells CASSLGTIYEQYF. CDR3 sequence (DNA): TGTGCCAGCAGCCTCGGGACGATCTACGAGCAGTACTTC.

V gene TRBV19 combines with J gene TRBJ1-5, with D tentatively TRBD1 (5 bases). With 7 bases removed from V and 4 bases from J, the gap between germline ends came to 14 bases. The CDR3 extends over 14 amino acids. The germline V gene has CDR1 LNHDA and CDR2 SQIVND (reference sequence). Written as DNA, the CDR3 is TGTGCCAGTACTGCCGGGACCGAGAATCAGCCCCAGCATTTT. It encodes CASTAGTENQPQHF. Using reference TRBV19 and TRBJ1-5 for the parts outside the CDR3, the full variable domain is DGGITQSPKYLFRKEGQNVTLSCEQNLNHDAMYWYRQDPGQGLRLIYYSQIVNDFQKGDIAEGYSVSREKKESFPLTVTSAQKNPTAFYLCASTAGTENQPQHFGDGTRLSIL.